Described below is a single T cell receptor (beta chain) sequence and its context. The protocol was immunoSEQ multiplex PCR, while the TCRdb copy is restricted to in-frame clones and leaves out a portion. The sample has about 18,000 clones; 26% are singletons. This entry comes from a study of sequential checkpoint blockade in melanoma. This CDR3 has 13 residues. The germline V gene encodes CDR1 GTSNPN and CDR2 SVGIG (reference sequence). V was trimmed by 8 bases and J by 5 bases, leaving 15 bases between them. Regarding treatment: randomized to nivolumab then ipilimumab (arm A) or the reverse (arm B).

The chain links TRBV30 to TRBJ2-2, with a weak D call TRBD2 (5 bases). The sequencing here drew on tumor tissue (inferred from file names), taken from a patient given nivolumab and ipilimumab in sequence. The sequence came from a human donor with melanoma. The CDR3, as DNA: TGTGCCCGGTCTAGCTCAGCTACCGGGGAGCTGTTTTTT. The encoded protein is CARSSSATGELFF. The full variable domain, rest sourced from reference TRBV30 and TRBJ2-2, is SQTIHQWPATLVQPVGSPLSLECTVEGTSNPNLYWYRQAAGRGLQLLFYSVGIGQISSEVPQNLSASRPQDRQFILSSKKLLLSDSGFYLCARSSSATGELFFGEGSRLTVL.